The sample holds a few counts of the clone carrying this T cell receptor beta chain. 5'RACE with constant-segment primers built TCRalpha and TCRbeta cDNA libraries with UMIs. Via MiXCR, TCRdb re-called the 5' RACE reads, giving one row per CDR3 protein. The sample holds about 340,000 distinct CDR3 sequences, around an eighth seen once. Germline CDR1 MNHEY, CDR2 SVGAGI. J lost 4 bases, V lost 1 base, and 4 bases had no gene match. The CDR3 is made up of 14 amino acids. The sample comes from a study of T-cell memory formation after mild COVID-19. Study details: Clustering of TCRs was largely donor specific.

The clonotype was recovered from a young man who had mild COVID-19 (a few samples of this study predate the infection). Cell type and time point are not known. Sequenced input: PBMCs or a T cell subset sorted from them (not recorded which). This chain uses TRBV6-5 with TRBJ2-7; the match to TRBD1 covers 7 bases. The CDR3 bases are TGTGCCAGCAGTTACTTTTCACAGGGGTACGAGCAGTACTTC. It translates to CASSYFSQGYEQYF.